The 31 T cell receptor beta chains in this list originate from one sample, sequenced in a study of cytomegalovirus exposure and HLA in healthy donors. Amplification used 60 Vbeta primers and 13 Jbeta primers. TCRdb keeps only in-frame clones here, not all; method: immunoSEQ multiplex PCR. The clone table shows approximately 80,000 clones, with the ten largest holding approximately 4.2%. Sample: PBMCs. These receptors came from a man younger than 35 in good health and CMV-seropositive.

The chain employs TRBV28 and TRBJ1-6; D might be TRBD1 (5 bases). CDR1 is MDHEN and CDR2 is SYDVKM in the germline V gene. Between the trimmed V and J ends, which lost 5 bases and 12 bases, there was a span of 17 bases. This CDR3 is built from 14 residues. The CDR3 DNA sequence: TGTGCCAGCAGTAACGCTGGGGCCATAGTACCCCTCCACTTT. It is translated as CASSNAGAIVPLHF.

The genes are TRBV5-4 and TRBJ1-2; TRBD1 matches at 9 bases. V dropped 3 bases and J dropped 8; count of bases not matched to a gene: 14. The CDR3 is 16 amino acids. Germline values: CDR1 SGHNT, CDR2 YYREEE (reference sequence). The CDR3 reads CASSSPTGGAGLGYTF. CDR3 in DNA: TGTGCCAGCAGCTCCCCTACAGGGGGCGCCGGTTTAGGCTACACCTTC.

The chain joins TRBV29-1 to TRBJ1-2, with no clear D. This CDR3 contains 15 residues. Trimming stripped 0 bases from V and 7 bases from J, with 18 bases between. The germline CDR1 and CDR2 sequences are SQVTM and ANQGSEA. The CDR3 nucleotides read TGCAGCGTTGAAGACCGTACGGGAGGCGACGGTGGCTACACCTTC. It specifies CSVEDRTGGDGGYTF. The variable domain in full, completed from reference TRBV29-1 and TRBJ1-2, reads SAVISQKPSRDICQRGTSLTIQCQVDSQVTMMFWYRQQPGQSLTLIATANQGSEATYESGFVIDKFPISRPNLTFSTLTVSNMSPEDSSIYLCSVEDRTGGDGGYTFGSGTRLTVV.

The chain carries TRBV28 and TRBJ2-7; TRBD1 matches 8 bases. J was trimmed by 4 bases and V by 7 bases; bases with no gene match: 12. Per germline, CDR1 MDHEN and CDR2 SYDVKM. This CDR3 has 15 residues. The CDR3: CASIVYRTGWYEQYF. DNA of the CDR3: TGTGCCAGCATCGTTTACAGGACAGGGTGGTACGAGCAGTACTTC.

The V and J genes are TRBV5-8 and TRBJ1-3; tentative D call: TRBD1 (5 bases). V was clipped by 0 bases and J by 2 bases, with 6 bases between them. The CDR3 covers 14 residues. Germline loops: CDR1 SGHTS, CDR2 YDEGEE. For the CDR3, the DNA is TGTGCCAGCAGCTTGGCAGGGACTGGAAACACCATATATTTT. Its translation: CASSLAGTGNTIYF.

On this clone itself: At the DNA level, this CDR3 is encoded by other sequences in the same sample as well. The rearrangement uses TRBV27 and TRBJ1-1; D gene unclear. Germline CDR1 reads MNHEY; CDR2 reads SMNVEV (reference sequence). This CDR3 is 12 amino acids long. The V end lost 6 bases, the J end lost 0 bases, and 5 bases lay between the germline ends. The CDR3, as DNA: TGTGCCAGCAGCACTATGAACACTGAAGCTTTCTTT. As protein: CASSTMNTEAFF.

The chain carries TRBV4-1 and TRBJ1-1, with D perhaps matching TRBD1 (6 bases). Trimming took off 6 bases at V and 0 bases at J, with 14 bases between the two ends. CDR3 length: 15 residues. Germline V gene lookup returns CDR1 MGHRA and CDR2 YSYEKL. DNA for the CDR3: TGCGCCAGCAGGTTGGACAGAGACCTGAACACTGAAGCTTTCTTT. It yields the protein CASRLDRDLNTEAFF.

J is TRBJ2-5 and V is TRBV6-5; possibly TRBD1 for D (5 bases). The V end lost 5 bases, the J end lost 5 bases, and 15 bases lay between the germline ends. The CDR3 is 14 amino acids. Germline assignment: CDR1 MNHEY and CDR2 SVGAGI. The CDR3 nucleotides read TGTGCCAGCAGTGACAGAAGGGTGGCGGAGACCCAGTACTTC. Encoded protein: CASSDRRVAETQYF.

The rearrangement uses TRBV28 and TRBJ1-2; maybe TRBD1 (6 bases). V dropped 7 bases and J dropped 1 base, with 10 bases sitting between them. CDR3 size: 13 residues. Looked up from germline, CDR1 is MDHEN and CDR2 is SYDVKM. The CDR3 here is CASTDSYNYGYTF. For the CDR3, the DNA is TGTGCCAGCACGGACAGTTATAACTATGGCTACACCTTC.

J is TRBJ2-7 and V is TRBV6-6, with a weak D call TRBD1 (6 bases). Germline CDR1 MNHNY, CDR2 SVGAGI (reference sequence). The CDR3 is 14 residues long. Trimming stripped 2 bases from V and 5 bases from J, with 13 bases between. CDR3 coding DNA: TGTGCCAGCAGTTACAACAGGGCAAGGGACGAGCAGTACTTC. Encoded protein: CASSYNRARDEQYF.

The chain links TRBV25-1 to TRBJ2-7, with D maybe TRBD2 (5 bases). Germline CDR1 and CDR2: MGHDK and SYGVNS. The CDR3 is 14 residues long. The ends were cut back, 2 bases at V and 1 base at J, with 9 bases in the middle. CDR3 DNA: TGTGCCAGCAGTGAAGATCGGGGTTCCTACGAGCAGTACTTC. It encodes CASSEDRGSYEQYF.

The chain is built from TRBV2 and TRBJ2-3; TRBD1 aligns across 11 bases. After removal of 5 bases from V and 0 bases from J, the junction contained 7 bases not matched to a gene. CDR3 length equals 17 residues. The V gene's germline CDR1 is SNHLY and CDR2 FYNNEI. The CDR3 is CASSLRTGGASTDTQYF. In nucleotides, the CDR3 is TGTGCCAGCAGTCTCCGGACAGGGGGCGCGAGCACAGATACGCAGTATTTT.

This CDR3 reads CASSYEGEDNEQFF. CDR3 nucleotides: TGTGCCAGCAGTTACGAAGGGGAGGACAATGAGCAGTTCTTC. The chain links TRBV6-5 to TRBJ2-1; a possible D gene is TRBD2 (6 bases). Trimming took 2 bases from V and 5 from J, leaving 10 bases between them. CDR3 size: 14 residues. CDR1 and CDR2 from the germline V gene are MNHEY and SVGAGI.

In DNA, the CDR3 is TGTGCCAGCTCACCACAGGGACAATCTGAAGCTTTCTTT. This translates into CASSPQGQSEAFF. V is TRBV18 and J is TRBJ1-1; tentatively, D is TRBD1 (6 bases). Looked up from germline, CDR1 is KGHSH and CDR2 is LQKENI. V gave up 1 base and J gave up 6 bases, with 9 bases separating them. The CDR3 runs to 13 residues.

This chain connects TRBV14 to TRBJ2-7, with D possibly matching TRBD1 (6 bases). The CDR3 runs 12 residues. Germline V gene data show CDR1 as SGHDN and CDR2 as FVKESK. V dropped 0 bases and J dropped 9 bases, with 9 bases sitting between them. The CDR3 protein is CASSQEKGVQYF. The CDR3 nucleotides are TGTGCCAGCAGCCAAGAGAAGGGGGTGCAGTACTTC.

The J gene is TRBJ2-2, the V gene TRBV11-2; TRBD1 aligns across 8 bases. V shed 5 bases and J 4 bases; nucleotides not matched to a gene: 6. Per the germline V gene, CDR1 is SGHAT and CDR2 is FQNNGV. The CDR3 sequence is 15 residues long. CDR3 in amino acids: CASSGKDRVTGELFF. CDR3 nucleotide sequence: TGTGCCAGCAGCGGAAAGGACAGGGTCACCGGGGAGCTGTTTTTT. The full variable domain, rest sourced from reference TRBV11-2 and TRBJ2-2, is EAGVAQSPRYKIIEKRQSVAFWCNPISGHATLYWYQQILGQGPKLLIQFQNNGVVDDSQLPKDRFSAERLKGVDSTLKIQPAKLEDSAVYLCASSGKDRVTGELFFGEGSRLTVL.

The chain combines TRBV28 with TRBJ1-5, with 10 bases fitting TRBD1. Germline V gives CDR1 MDHEN, CDR2 SYDVKM. The CDR3 covers 14 residues. Germline trimming cut 6 bases from V and 4 bases from J; bases unmatched to any gene: 3. The CDR3 nucleotides are TGTGCCAGCAGGGGGACAGGGGAAAATCAGCCCCAGCATTTT. It is translated as CASRGTGENQPQHF.

The chain employs TRBV30 and TRBJ1-5, with unresolved D. V was cut by 1 base and J by 0 bases, with 7 bases left in between. CDR3 length equals 14 residues. CDR1 is GTSNPN, CDR2 SVGIG, per germline (reference sequence). The CDR3 here is CAWSGRSSNQPQHF. Here the CDR3 DNA reads TGTGCCTGGAGTGGTCGCAGTAGCAATCAGCCCCAGCATTTT.

The rearrangement uses TRBV4-1 and TRBJ2-1; the match to TRBD2 covers 12 bases. There are 16 residues in the CDR3. The J segment lost 5 bases and the V segment lost 8 bases, leaving 10 bases of the junction unmatched. Germline CDR1 reads MGHRA; CDR2 reads YSYEKL. The CDR3 region has the DNA TGCGCCAGCGTCGGGACTAGCGGGTTTTTGAACAATGAGCAGTTCTTC. Amino acids: CASVGTSGFLNNEQFF.

The chain links TRBV7-2 to TRBJ2-1; 8 nucleotides line up with TRBD2. J lost 7 bases, V lost 4 bases, and 9 bases had no gene match. The V gene's germline CDR1 is SGHTA and CDR2 FQGNSA. The CDR3 has 15 residues. CDR3 bases: TGTGCCAGCAGCTCCCGGGAGCGGGAGAATAATGAGCAGTTCTTC. It translates to CASSSRERENNEQFF.

The gene calls are TRBV10-3 and TRBJ2-3, with 10 bases that match TRBD2. CDR1 and CDR2 from the germline V gene are ENHRY and SYGVKD. CDR3 length equals 17 residues. V lost 6 bases and J lost 4; bases outside the gene matches: 13. The CDR3 DNA follows: TGTGCCATCAGAAGAAGCTCTAGCGGGGGCGGGGCAGATACGCAGTATTTT. Translation gives CAIRRSSSGGGADTQYF.

This rearrangement joins TRBV28 to TRBJ2-7; the D is unclear. V lost 0 bases, J lost 0 bases, and 9 bases lay in between. Germline assignment: CDR1 MDHEN and CDR2 SYDVKM. This CDR3 region has 15 residues. The CDR3 DNA reads as TGTGCCAGCAGTTTATGGGCGGAGCTCTCCTACGAGCAGTACTTC. Its protein product is CASSLWAELSYEQYF. Full variable domain (missing parts from reference TRBV28 and TRBJ2-7): DVKVTQSSRYLVKRTGEKVFLECVQDMDHENMFWYRQDPGLGLRLIYFSYDVKMKEKGDIPEGYSVSREKKERFSLILESASTNQTSMYLCASSLWAELSYEQYFGPGTRLTVT.

The chain joins TRBV5-1 to TRBJ1-4; 8 bases map to TRBD1. The ends lost 3 bases at V and 0 bases at J; junction bases unmatched: 7. CDR3 size: 17 residues. Germline V gene sequence: CDR1 SGHRS, CDR2 YFSETQ. CDR3 residues: CASSSAAGGSTNEKLFF. The CDR3 DNA sequence: TGCGCCAGCAGCTCCGCCGCAGGGGGCTCAACTAATGAAAAACTGTTTTTT. Looking up the rest from reference TRBV5-1 and TRBJ1-4 gives the full variable domain: KAGVTQTPRYLIKTRGQQVTLSCSPISGHRSVSWYQQTPGQGLQFLFEYFSETQRNKGNFPGRFSGRQFSNSRSEMNVSTLELGDSALYLCASSSAAGGSTNEKLFFGSGTQLSVL.

CDR3 region: CASSPITGADTEAFF. In nucleotides, the CDR3 is TGTGCCAGCTCACCTATTACAGGGGCGGACACTGAAGCTTTCTTT. V and J are TRBV18 and TRBJ1-1, with TRBD1 matching over 7 bases. The CDR3 runs to 15 residues. Trimming cost V 3 bases and J 3 bases; bases outside gene matches: 7. The V gene's germline CDR1 is KGHSH and CDR2 LQKENI.

The chain recombines TRBV6-6 with TRBJ1-5, with unresolved D. There are 16 residues in the CDR3. Trimming left V 4 bases short and J 0 bases short, with 13 bases between. CDR1 and CDR2 from the germline V gene are MNHNY and SVGAGI (reference sequence). In DNA form, the CDR3 reads TGTGCCAGCAGTTGGGTTGGCGGTAATAGCAATCAGCCCCAGCATTTT. This encodes CASSWVGGNSNQPQHF.

The chain has TRBV10-1 and TRBJ2-5; D remains unclear. The length of the CDR3 is 13 residues. The V and J ends lost 9 bases and 5 bases respectively, with 16 bases between them. Germline values: CDR1 WNHNN, CDR2 SYGVQD (reference sequence). The CDR3 coding sequence is TGCGCCAGATGCGAGACACCGCCGGAGACCCAGTACTTC. This translates into CARCETPPETQYF.

The chain carries TRBV27 and TRBJ2-7; D unclear. Trimming stripped 2 bases from V and 3 bases from J, with 11 bases between. This CDR3 has 14 amino acids. Looked up from germline, CDR1 is MNHEY and CDR2 is SMNVEV (reference sequence). The CDR3 loop reads CASSLAGMYYEQYF. Written as DNA, the CDR3 is TGTGCCAGCAGTTTAGCAGGAATGTACTACGAGCAGTACTTC.

CDR3 in amino acids: CASSTSGGPRGWDEQFF. The CDR3 region has the DNA TGTGCCAGCAGCACCTCGGGAGGCCCGAGAGGGTGGGATGAGCAGTTCTTC. The chain joins TRBV5-5 to TRBJ2-1, with 7 bases identical to TRBD2. Germline V gene sequence: CDR1 SGHKS, CDR2 YYEKEE (reference sequence). The V segment lost 4 bases and the J segment 8 bases; nucleotides outside the gene matches: 18. CDR3 length: 17 residues.

The V call is TRBV2, the J call TRBJ2-2; D remains ambiguous. From germline, CDR1 is SNHLY and CDR2 FYNNEI. Trimming took off 7 bases at V and 4 bases at J, with 10 bases between the two ends. The CDR3 runs 13 residues. The CDR3 loop is CASTSQITGELFF. The CDR3 DNA reads as TGTGCCAGCACCTCACAGATCACCGGGGAGCTGTTTTTT.

The rearrangement uses TRBV7-9 and TRBJ2-4, with 7 positions matching TRBD1. Germline V gene lookup returns CDR1 SEHNR and CDR2 FQNEAQ (reference sequence). Trimming at V came to 1 base and at J to 4 bases, leaving 7 bases not matched to a gene. This CDR3 is 16 amino acids long. In DNA, the CDR3 is TGTGCCAGCAGCTTAGGCAGGGACAGAGTTAAAAACATTCAGTACTTC. Amino acid sequence: CASSLGRDRVKNIQYF.

The rearrangement joins TRBV6-1 to TRBJ1-3, with D perhaps matching TRBD1 (6 bases). The CDR3 is 14 residues long. Trimming pared 4 bases from V and 5 bases from J, leaving 12 bases between. CDR1 is MNHNS and CDR2 is SASEGT in the germline V gene. CDR3 sequence: CASSVPGVRNTIYF. CDR3 nucleotide sequence: TGTGCCAGCAGTGTTCCAGGGGTGAGAAACACCATATATTTT.